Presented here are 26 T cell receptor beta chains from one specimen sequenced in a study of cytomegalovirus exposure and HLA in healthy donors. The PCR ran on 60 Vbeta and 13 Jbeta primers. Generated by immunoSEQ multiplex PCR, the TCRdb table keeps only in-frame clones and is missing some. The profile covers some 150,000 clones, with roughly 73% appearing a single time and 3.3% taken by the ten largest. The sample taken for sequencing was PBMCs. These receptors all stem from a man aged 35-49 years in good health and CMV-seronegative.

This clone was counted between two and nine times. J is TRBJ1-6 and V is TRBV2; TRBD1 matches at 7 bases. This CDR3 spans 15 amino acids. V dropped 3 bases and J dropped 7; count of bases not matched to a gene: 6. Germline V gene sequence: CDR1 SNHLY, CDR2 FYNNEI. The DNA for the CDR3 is TGTGCCAGCAGTGAGACAGGGAGAATCAATTCACCCCTCCACTTT. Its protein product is CASSETGRINSPLHF.

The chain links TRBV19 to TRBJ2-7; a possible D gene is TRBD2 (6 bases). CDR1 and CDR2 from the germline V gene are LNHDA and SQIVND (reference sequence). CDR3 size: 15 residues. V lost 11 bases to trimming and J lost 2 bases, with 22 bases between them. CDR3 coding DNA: TGTGCCGCCAGTACCGGAGGCGGGGCTGCCTACGAGCAGTACTTC. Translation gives CAASTGGGAAYEQYF.

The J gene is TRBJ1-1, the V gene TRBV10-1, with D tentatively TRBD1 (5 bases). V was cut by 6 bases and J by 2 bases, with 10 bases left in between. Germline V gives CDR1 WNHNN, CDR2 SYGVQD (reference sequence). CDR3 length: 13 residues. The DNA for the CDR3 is TGCGCCAGCAGCGACGGGGGTAACACTGAAGCTTTCTTT. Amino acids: CASSDGGNTEAFF.

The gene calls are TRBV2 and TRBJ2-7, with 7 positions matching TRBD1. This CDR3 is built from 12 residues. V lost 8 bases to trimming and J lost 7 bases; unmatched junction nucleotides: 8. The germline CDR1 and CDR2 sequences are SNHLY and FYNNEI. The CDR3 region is CASRDSSGEQYF. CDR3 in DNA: TGTGCCAGCCGGGACAGTTCTGGGGAGCAGTACTTC.

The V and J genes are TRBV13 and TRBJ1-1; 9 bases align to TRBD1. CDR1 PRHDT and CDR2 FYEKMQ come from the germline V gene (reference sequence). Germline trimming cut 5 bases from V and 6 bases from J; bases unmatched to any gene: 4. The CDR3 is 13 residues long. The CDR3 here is CASSSDRGAEAFF. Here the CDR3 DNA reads TGTGCCAGCAGCAGCGACAGGGGGGCTGAAGCTTTCTTT.

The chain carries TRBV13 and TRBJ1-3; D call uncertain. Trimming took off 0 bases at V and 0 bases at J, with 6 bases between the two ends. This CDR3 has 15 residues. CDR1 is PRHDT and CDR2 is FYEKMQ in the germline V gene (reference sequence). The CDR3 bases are TGTGCCAGCAGCTTAGGCCAGTTCTCTGGAAACACCATATATTTT. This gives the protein CASSLGQFSGNTIYF.

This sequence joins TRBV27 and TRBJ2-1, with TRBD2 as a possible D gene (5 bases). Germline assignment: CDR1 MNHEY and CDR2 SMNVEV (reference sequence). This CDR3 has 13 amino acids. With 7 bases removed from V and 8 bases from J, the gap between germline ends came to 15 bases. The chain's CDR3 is CASTNRQRDEQFF. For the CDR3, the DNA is TGTGCCAGCACCAATCGTCAGAGGGATGAGCAGTTCTTC.

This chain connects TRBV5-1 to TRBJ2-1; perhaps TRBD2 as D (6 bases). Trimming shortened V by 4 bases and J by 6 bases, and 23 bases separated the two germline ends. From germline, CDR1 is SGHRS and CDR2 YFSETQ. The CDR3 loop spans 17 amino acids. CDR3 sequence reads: CASSPYPGEILVNEQFF. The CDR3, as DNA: TGCGCCAGCAGCCCTTACCCGGGGGAGATATTAGTCAATGAGCAGTTCTTC.

The CDR3 region is CASSVDSGAYNEQFF. CDR3 sequence (DNA): TGTGCCAGCAGCGTAGATAGCGGGGCATACAATGAGCAGTTCTTC. The rearrangement uses TRBV9 and TRBJ2-1, with 8 bases lining up with TRBD2. The CDR3 consists of 15 residues. In germline, CDR1 is SGDLS, CDR2 YYNGEE. Unmatched junction bases numbered 3, after V lost 0 bases and J lost 4 bases.

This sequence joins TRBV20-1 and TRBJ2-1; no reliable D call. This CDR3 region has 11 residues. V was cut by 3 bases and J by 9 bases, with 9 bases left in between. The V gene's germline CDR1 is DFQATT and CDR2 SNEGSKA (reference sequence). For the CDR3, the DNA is TGCAGTGCTAGTGAGTATAGTGAGCAGTTCTTC. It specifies CSASEYSEQFF.

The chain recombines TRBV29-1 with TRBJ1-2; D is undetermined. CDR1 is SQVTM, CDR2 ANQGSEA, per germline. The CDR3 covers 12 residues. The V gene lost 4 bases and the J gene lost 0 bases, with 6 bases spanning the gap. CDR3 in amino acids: CSVALTNYGYTF. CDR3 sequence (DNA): TGCAGCGTTGCCCTTACTAACTATGGCTACACCTTC. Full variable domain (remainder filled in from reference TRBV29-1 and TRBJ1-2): SAVISQKPSRDICQRGTSLTIQCQVDSQVTMMFWYRQQPGQSLTLIATANQGSEATYESGFVIDKFPISRPNLTFSTLTVSNMSPEDSSIYLCSVALTNYGYTFGSGTRLTVV.

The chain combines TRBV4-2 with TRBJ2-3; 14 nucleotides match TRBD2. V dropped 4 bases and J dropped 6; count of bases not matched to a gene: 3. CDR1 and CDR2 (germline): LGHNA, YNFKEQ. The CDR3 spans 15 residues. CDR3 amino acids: CASSRGTSGGDTQYF. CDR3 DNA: TGTGCCAGCAGCCGAGGGACTAGCGGGGGTGATACGCAGTATTTT.

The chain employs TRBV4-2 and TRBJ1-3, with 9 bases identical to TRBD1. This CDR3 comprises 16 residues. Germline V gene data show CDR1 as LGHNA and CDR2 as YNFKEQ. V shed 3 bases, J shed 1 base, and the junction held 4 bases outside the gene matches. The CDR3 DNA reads TGTGCCAGCAGCCAGCTACAGGGGGCGTCTGGAAACACCATATATTTT. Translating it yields CASSQLQGASGNTIYF.

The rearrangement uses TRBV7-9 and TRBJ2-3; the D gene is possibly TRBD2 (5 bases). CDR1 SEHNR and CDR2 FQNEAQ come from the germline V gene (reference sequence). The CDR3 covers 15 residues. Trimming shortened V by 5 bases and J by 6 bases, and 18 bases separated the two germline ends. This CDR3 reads CASSLTEAYKDTQYF. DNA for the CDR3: TGTGCCAGCAGCCTGACGGAGGCGTATAAGGATACGCAGTATTTT.

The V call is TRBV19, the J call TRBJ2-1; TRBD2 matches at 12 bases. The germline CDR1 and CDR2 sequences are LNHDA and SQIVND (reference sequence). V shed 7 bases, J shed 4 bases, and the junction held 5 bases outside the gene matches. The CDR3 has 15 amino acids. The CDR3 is CASTGLAGQYNEQFF. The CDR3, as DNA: TGTGCCAGTACCGGACTAGCGGGGCAGTACAATGAGCAGTTCTTC.

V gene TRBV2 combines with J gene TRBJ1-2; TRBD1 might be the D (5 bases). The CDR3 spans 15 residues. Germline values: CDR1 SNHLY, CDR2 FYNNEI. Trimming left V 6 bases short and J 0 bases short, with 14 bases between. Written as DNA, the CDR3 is TGTGCCAGCAGGAGAAACAGGAATACTAACTATGGCTACACCTTC. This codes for CASRRNRNTNYGYTF.

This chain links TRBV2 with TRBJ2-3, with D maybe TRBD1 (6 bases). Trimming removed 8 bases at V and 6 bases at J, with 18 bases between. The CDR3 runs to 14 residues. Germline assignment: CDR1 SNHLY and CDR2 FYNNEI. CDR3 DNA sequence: TGTGCCAGCCATTCTCAGGGAAGGGGGGATACGCAGTATTTT. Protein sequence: CASHSQGRGDTQYF.

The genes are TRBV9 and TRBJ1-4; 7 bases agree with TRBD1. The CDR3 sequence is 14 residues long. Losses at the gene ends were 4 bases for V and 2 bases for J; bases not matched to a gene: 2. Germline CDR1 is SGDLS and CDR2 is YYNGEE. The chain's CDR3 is CASSLQGTNEKLFF. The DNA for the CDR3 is TGTGCCAGCAGCCTACAGGGGACTAATGAAAAACTGTTTTTT.

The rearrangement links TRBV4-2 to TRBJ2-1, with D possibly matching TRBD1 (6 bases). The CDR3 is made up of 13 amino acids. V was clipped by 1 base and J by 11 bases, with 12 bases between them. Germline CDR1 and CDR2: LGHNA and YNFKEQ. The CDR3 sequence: CASSQAWTEKQFF. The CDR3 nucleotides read TGTGCCAGCAGCCAAGCATGGACAGAAAAGCAGTTCTTC.

The CDR3 nucleotides are TGCGCCAGCAGCTTGTTAACAGGGGGCCGGAGCGAGCAGTACTTC. Protein sequence: CASSLLTGGRSEQYF. The rearrangement joins TRBV5-1 to TRBJ2-7, with 9 nucleotides matching TRBD1. V shed 1 base and J 6 bases; nucleotides not matched to a gene: 8. CDR1 and CDR2 (germline): SGHRS, YFSETQ. This CDR3 has 15 amino acids. The full variable domain, in which reference TRBV5-1 and TRBJ2-7 provide the parts outside the CDR3, is KAGVTQTPRYLIKTRGQQVTLSCSPISGHRSVSWYQQTPGQGLQFLFEYFSETQRNKGNFPGRFSGRQFSNSRSEMNVSTLELGDSALYLCASSLLTGGRSEQYFGPGTRLTVT.

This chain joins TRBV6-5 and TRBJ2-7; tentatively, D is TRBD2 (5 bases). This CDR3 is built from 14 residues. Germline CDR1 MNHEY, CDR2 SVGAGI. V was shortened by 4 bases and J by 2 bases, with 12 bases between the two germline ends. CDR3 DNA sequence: TGTGCCAGCAGTTCCCCTTTCGGGACCTACGAGCAGTACTTC. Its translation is CASSSPFGTYEQYF.

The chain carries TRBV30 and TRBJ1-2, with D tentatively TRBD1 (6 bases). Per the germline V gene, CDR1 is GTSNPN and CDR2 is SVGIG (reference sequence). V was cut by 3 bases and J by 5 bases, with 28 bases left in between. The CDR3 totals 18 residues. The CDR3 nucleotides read TGTGCCTGGAGCCGGGCGGTGGCAGGGGATTTGAGGGGTTATGGCTACACCTTC. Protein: CAWSRAVAGDLRGYGYTF.

This chain's CDR3 is CASSLDRPNQPQHF. The CDR3 DNA reads TGTGCCAGCAGCTTAGACAGGCCCAATCAGCCCCAGCATTTT. The V gene is TRBV7-9, the J gene TRBJ1-5, with a tentative D call TRBD1 (5 bases). In germline, CDR1 is SEHNR, CDR2 FQNEAQ (reference sequence). The V end was cut by 1 base, the J end by 3 bases, with 7 bases between. The CDR3 extends over 14 amino acids.

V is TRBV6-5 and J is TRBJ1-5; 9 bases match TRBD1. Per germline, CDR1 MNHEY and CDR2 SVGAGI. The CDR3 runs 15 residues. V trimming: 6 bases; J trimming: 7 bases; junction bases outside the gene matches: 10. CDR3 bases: TGTGCCAGCAGCCCCCTGGACAGGGGCTTACAGCCCCAGCATTTT. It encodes CASSPLDRGLQPQHF.

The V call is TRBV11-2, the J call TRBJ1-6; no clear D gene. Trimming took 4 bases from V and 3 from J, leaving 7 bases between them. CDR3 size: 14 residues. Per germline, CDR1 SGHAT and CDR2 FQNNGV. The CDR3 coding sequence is TGTGCCAGCAGCTCGGGTTACTATAATTCACCCCTCCACTTT. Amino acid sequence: CASSSGYYNSPLHF.

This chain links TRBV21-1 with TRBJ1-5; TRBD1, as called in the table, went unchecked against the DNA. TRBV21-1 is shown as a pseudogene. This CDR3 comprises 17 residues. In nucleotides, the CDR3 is TGTGCCAGCAGCAAAGGACAGGGGGCTAATAGCAATCAGCCCCAGCATTTT. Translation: CASSKGQGANSNQPQHF.